Below, 10 T cell receptor beta chains from the same sample are listed, as sequenced in a study of Tregs in tolerant kidney transplant recipients. Data came from immunoSEQ multiplex PCR; TCRdb stores just in-frame clones and leaves some out. There are around 30,000 clones in the sample, with less than 2% held by the top ten. Mixed chimerism was transient after nonmyeloablative marrow transplants from related graft donors. Sequencing used CD4+ T cells from blood (PBMCs), obtained 24 months after the transplant. These receptors originate from a human patient who received a combined kidney and bone marrow transplant. Some T cells may be graft donor cells.

A note on this clone: The read ends 3 residues early relative to the CDR3; the germline J gene fills the gap. This chain uses TRBV5-1 with TRBJ2-2; 8 bases align to TRBD1. The CDR3 contains 19 residues. CDR1 is SGHRS, CDR2 YFSETQ, per germline. Losses at the gene ends were 4 bases for V and 4 bases for J; bases not matched to a gene: 18. The CDR3 is CASSHKQFRQGQRTGELFF. CDR3 DNA (partial): TGCGCCAGCAGCCACAAACAATTTCGACAGGGGCAACGCACCGGGGAG.

A note on this clone: The DNA ends 3 residues before the CDR3 does, and the rest of the CDR3 is filled in from the germline J gene. The chain carries TRBV7-9 and TRBJ2-3; D uncertain. Looked up from germline, CDR1 is SEHNR and CDR2 is FQNEAQ (reference sequence). V dropped 3 bases and J dropped 4 bases, with 2 bases sitting between them. This CDR3 comprises 11 residues. CDR3 bases read: TGTGCCAGCAGCTTCTCAGATACG. Protein product: CASSFSDT. The entire CDR3 protein reads CASSFSDTQYF. Full variable domain (remainder filled in from reference TRBV7-9 and TRBJ2-3): DTGVSQNPRHKITKRGQNVTFRCDPISEHNRLYWYRQTLGQGPEFLTYFQNEAQLEKSRLLSDRFSAERPKGSFSTLEIQRTEQGDSAMYLCASSFSDTQYFGPGTRLTVL.

In regard to this clone: The DNA ends 3 residues before the CDR3 does, and the rest of the CDR3 is filled in from the germline J gene. The J gene is TRBJ1-1, the V gene TRBV20-1, with D unclear. Trimming stripped 3 bases from V and 5 bases from J, with 10 bases between. The CDR3 has 12 residues. In germline, CDR1 is DFQATT, CDR2 SNEGSKA (reference sequence). The CDR3 reads CSARTEGTEAFF. The CDR3 DNA, read in part, is TGCAGTGCTAGGACCGAAGGGACTGAA.

Worth noting for this clone: The read terminates 3 residues before the CDR3 end, so the remaining end is supplied by the germline J gene. V gene TRBV5-4 combines with J gene TRBJ2-5; TRBD2 matches 9 bases. V was clipped by 0 bases and J by 3 bases; unmatched bases: 3. The CDR3 has 15 amino acids. Germline values: CDR1 SGHNT, CDR2 YYREEE (reference sequence). CDR3 amino acids: CASSLVSGGKETQYF. The CDR3 DNA, read in part, is TGTGCCAGCAGCTTGGTTAGCGGGGGTAAAGAGACC.

A note on this clone: Read sequence stops 3 residues before the CDR3 end, and the germline J gene provides the missing end. The chain couples TRBV29-1 to TRBJ1-1; the match to TRBD1 covers 10 bases. This CDR3 has 17 amino acids. Per the germline V gene, CDR1 is SQVTM and CDR2 is ANQGSEA. CDR3 protein: CSVEDNRPGQGYLQAFF. The CDR3 bases that were read are TGCAGCGTTGAAGATAACCGCCCGGGACAGGGGTATCTACAA.

Comments on this clone: The read falls 3 residues short of the CDR3 end, and the missing part is taken from the germline J gene. The J gene is TRBJ2-7, the V gene TRBV2; 11 positions match TRBD2. The germline V gene encodes CDR1 SNHLY and CDR2 FYNNEI. CDR3 size: 16 residues. Unmatched junction bases numbered 1, after V lost 0 bases and J lost 0 bases. CDR3 DNA, as far as it was read: TGTGCCAGCAGTGAAGCGACTAGCGGGGCCTCCTACGAG. It specifies CASSEATSGASYE. The whole CDR3 sequence reads CASSEATSGASYEQYF.

Concerning this clone: Coverage ceases 3 residues before the CDR3 finishes, and the germline J gene fills in the end. This chain connects TRBV20-1 to TRBJ1-4, with TRBD1 identical over 7 bases. The CDR3 is 12 amino acids. The germline V gene encodes CDR1 DFQATT and CDR2 SNEGSKA (reference sequence). V was pared by 5 bases and J by 8 bases, with 5 bases of the junction left unmatched. Incomplete CDR3 DNA: TGCAGTGCTGGACGACAGGGAGAAAAA. Translation: CSAGRQGEK. The complete CDR3 protein is CSAGRQGEKLFF.

Comment on this clone: The read terminates 3 residues before the CDR3 end, so the remaining end is supplied by the germline J gene. The chain combines TRBV5-1 with TRBJ2-2, with a possible D match to TRBD1 (5 bases). This CDR3 has 14 residues. Germline CDR1 SGHRS, CDR2 YFSETQ. The V end was cut by 7 bases, the J end by 4 bases, with 14 bases between. This chain's CDR3 is CASGAQVGTGELFF. The covered CDR3 bases are TGCGCCAGCGGCGCACAGGTCGGCACCGGGGAG.

As concerns this clone: The CDR3 end lies 3 residues beyond the end of the read and is filled in from the germline J gene. This chain joins TRBV5-8 and TRBJ2-2, with 8 bases identical to TRBD1. Looked up from germline, CDR1 is SGHTS and CDR2 is YDEGEE. This CDR3 is built from 15 residues. The J segment lost 7 bases and the V segment lost 0 bases, leaving 5 bases of the junction unmatched. The covered CDR3 bases are TGTGCCAGCAGCTTGGCCCCAGGGGGCATCGGGGAG. Amino acid sequence: CASSLAPGGIGE. The whole CDR3 protein reads CASSLAPGGIGELFF.

Comment on this clone: The read terminates 3 residues ahead of where the CDR3 ends, so the germline J gene completes it. The J gene is TRBJ1-1, the V gene TRBV30; 11 bases line up with TRBD1. V lost 5 bases to trimming and J lost 6 bases; unmatched junction nucleotides: 14. Germline CDR1 reads GTSNPN; CDR2 reads SVGIG (reference sequence). The CDR3 covers 16 residues. CDR3 DNA (partial): TGTGCCTGGGGACCCCACCGGACAGGGGGCAAGGCTGAA. Translated: CAWGPHRTGGKAE. The full CDR3 reads CAWGPHRTGGKAEAFF.